These T cell receptor beta chains were read from a single sample in a study of T-cell memory formation after mild COVID-19. MiXCR, applied by TCRdb to the 5' RACE reads, yields one record per CDR3 protein. The data hold approximately 400,000 distinct CDR3 sequences, with about a sixth observed a single time. Sequenced input: PBMCs or a T cell subset sorted from them (not recorded which). Receptors were obtained from a man aged 18 to 30 who had mild COVID-19 (a few samples of this study predate the infection). Cell type and time point are not known. CDR3s include the opening cysteine and the closing phenylalanine or tryptophan. Fields, in order: J gene, clone size, V gene, D gene, CDR3 DNA, CDR3 protein. The D gene is left open where the match is weak. Where a row states a size, it is once, few, many or the class of an expanded clone; other rows omit it.

TRBJ2-5	.	TRBV20-1	.	TGCAGTGCTAGGTCCAGTCCAGGGACCCAGTACTTC	CSARSSPGTQYF
TRBJ2-3	few	TRBV5-5	.	TGTGCCAGCGGAACGGGACGGATCTTGACTAGCACAGATACGCAGTATTTT	CASGTGRILTSTDTQYF
TRBJ2-3	.	TRBV10-3	.	TGTGCCATCAGTGAGTCCCTAGTTTCCGATACGCAGTATTTT	CAISESLVSDTQYF
TRBJ2-1	.	TRBV3-1	.	TGTGCCAGCAGCCAGATGACAGGTGACTTGGATGAGCAGTTCTTC	CASSQMTGDLDEQFF
TRBJ1-2	.	TRBV18	.	TGTGCCAGCTCACCACCGGACGGGGGGCTCTCTACTAACTATGGCTACACCTTC	CASSPPDGGLSTNYGYTF
TRBJ1-4	once	TRBV20-1	.	TGCAGTGCTAGGGAAAGGGGCGGCGAAAAACTGTTTTTT	CSARERGGEKLFF
TRBJ1-5	few	TRBV12-3/TRBV12-4	TRBD1	TGTGCCAGCAGTGCCGACAGGGGTCCCCAGCATTTT	CASSADRGPQHF
TRBJ1-5	many	TRBV4-2	.	TGTGCCAGCAGCCAAGAGAGGGGACAGCCCCAGCATTTT	CASSQERGQPQHF
TRBJ2-3	.	TRBV29-1	.	TGCAGCGTTCAATTCAGGCCGACCTCGACAGATACGCAGTATTTT	CSVQFRPTSTDTQYF
TRBJ2-3	few	TRBV5-6	.	TGTGCCAGCAGCTTTGTGATTAGCGGATACACAGATACGCAGTATTTT	CASSFVISGYTDTQYF
TRBJ2-2	.	TRBV4-2	.	TGTGCCAGCAGCCAAGATTGTGTTTTCGACGGGGAGCTGTTTTTT	CASSQDCVFDGELFF
TRBJ1-5	.	TRBV6-5	TRBD1	TGTGCCAGCAGACGCTACAGGGGTAACAATCAGCCCCAGCATTTT	CASRRYRGNNQPQHF
TRBJ1-1	.	TRBV7-9	.	TGTGCCAGCAGCACAAGTCAGGGATCCCGTGAAGCTTTCTTT	CASSTSQGSREAFF
TRBJ2-7	.	TRBV20-1	TRBD1	TGCAGTGCTCGAAAGCAGGGGGTTGGCTCCTACGAGCAGTACTTC	CSARKQGVGSYEQYF
TRBJ2-5	.	TRBV7-2	.	TGTGCCAGCAGCCCGTTCTACGGGCGAGAGACCCAGTACTTC	CASSPFYGRETQYF
TRBJ2-5	.	TRBV5-1	.	TGCGCCAGCAGCCCCCAGGTCCAAGAGACCCAGTACTTC	CASSPQVQETQYF
TRBJ2-5	few	TRBV7-3	TRBD1	TGTGCCAGCAGCGCTACAGGGGGCGCAATGGAGACCCAGTACTTC	CASSATGGAMETQYF
TRBJ2-7	.	TRBV29-1	TRBD1	TGCAGCGTTGAAGGGACAGGAGATGGCTACGAGCAGTACTTC	CSVEGTGDGYEQYF
TRBJ1-1	few	TRBV4-2	.	TGTGCCAGCAGCCAACTAAGGGCGAACACTGAAGCTTTCTTT	CASSQLRANTEAFF
TRBJ2-1	few	TRBV7-9	.	TGTGCCAGCAGCACATTTGGCGTTGAGCAGTTCTTC	CASSTFGVEQFF
TRBJ1-2	.	TRBV7-2	.	TGTGCCAGCAGCGGCGGACAGAGCCGCCGGTATGGCTACACCTTC	CASSGGQSRRYGYTF
TRBJ2-1	few	TRBV5-1	.	TGCGCCAGCAGCGAGGGCTGGGTGTTCCCGGAAGGGCAGTTCTTC	CASSEGWVFPEGQFF
TRBJ2-7	.	TRBV7-9	.	TGTGCCAGCAGCTTAAGTCAGGCAGACTACGAGCAGTACTTC	CASSLSQADYEQYF
TRBJ1-1	.	TRBV6-1	.	TGTGCCAGCAGTGAAGCTGGACTAAGTTGGGCTTTCTTT	CASSEAGLSWAFF
TRBJ1-6	few	TRBV12-3/TRBV12-4	.	TGTGCCAGCAGTTTCATGGCTCTGGGGAATTCACCCCTCCACTTT	CASSFMALGNSPLHF
TRBJ2-7	.	TRBV7-2	.	TGTGCCAGCAGTAGGCTAGCCTCCTACGAGCAGTACTTC	CASSRLASYEQYF
TRBJ2-3	.	TRBV7-9	.	TGTGCCAGCAGCTTAGAGTGGCGGGGCACAGATACGCAGTATTTT	CASSLEWRGTDTQYF
TRBJ2-3	few	TRBV5-8	TRBD1	TGTGCCAGCAGCCGCTCGACAGGGAGAGTAAGGGCGCAGTATTTT	CASSRSTGRVRAQYF
TRBJ2-3	.	TRBV9	TRBD2	TGTGCCAGCAGTGGAAAGCGGGGTATACTCACAGATACGCAGTATTTT	CASSGKRGILTDTQYF
TRBJ2-2	.	TRBV4-3	.	TGCGCCAGCAGCCCCCAACTAGCCTCCACCGGGGAGCTGTTTTTT	CASSPQLASTGELFF
TRBJ2-2	few	TRBV5-1	.	TGCGCCAGCAGCTCAGAGGGCGCGAACACCGGGGAGCTGTTTTTT	CASSSEGANTGELFF
TRBJ2-1	few	TRBV24-1	TRBD1	TGTGCCACCAGTGAATACTCAGGGGGCGCGAGGAATGAGCAGTTCTTC	CATSEYSGGARNEQFF
TRBJ1-1	few	TRBV10-3	.	TGTGCCATCAGTGAGTCGGCGGGAGGTCGAAAGGGTGAAGCTTTCTTT	CAISESAGGRKGEAFF
TRBJ1-5	.	TRBV7-2	.	TGTGCCAGCAGCTTCGTGGGGATTCGGGAGCCCCAGCATTTT	CASSFVGIREPQHF
TRBJ2-5	few	TRBV7-9	.	TGTGCCAGCAGCTTAGCGGTGGCAGGGGCTGGAGAGACCCAGTACTTC	CASSLAVAGAGETQYF